This T cell receptor (beta chain) was sequenced in a study of shared clonotypes between healthy human individuals. Trimming cost V 4 bases and J 6 bases; bases outside gene matches: 18. Germline loops: CDR1 SGHNT, CDR2 YYREEE (reference sequence). This CDR3 spans 17 amino acids. The data were produced by immunoSEQ multiplex PCR, yet TCRdb's version contains in-frame clones alone and is incomplete. The sample lists 550,000 to 600,000 clones; around three quarters were seen once. The TCR originated in a woman in her 40s in good health. Some clones in this sample may be carry-over from other donors' samples. The chain is built from TRBV5-4 and TRBJ2-7, with 8 bases aligning to TRBD2. The specimen was PBMCs. Here the CDR3 reads CASSPYRSGAGGSEQYF. CDR3 nucleotides: TGTGCCAGCAGCCCTTATCGCTCAGGGGCGGGAGGATCCGAGCAGTACTTC.